A selection of T cell receptor beta chains follows, all from one sample in a study of blood T cell repertoires in COVID-19. Repertoires were generated with immunoSEQ multiplex PCR, while TCRdb's copy carries only in-frame clones and drops some. The sample lists 45,000 or so clones, approximately 81% seen once, with approximately 4% in the top ten. Material for sequencing was peripheral blood. These receptors were obtained from a woman aged 70-85 years with acute or convalescent COVID-19. Each CDR3 is given with its conserved first and last residue. A D gene is named only where the DNA matches it firmly. Clone size is stated in some rows and not others, as once, few, many or a class when expanded.

j_call clone_size d_call v_call cdr3_aa cdr3_nt
TRBJ1-6 few NA TRBV27 CASSFARDNSPLHF TGTGCCAGCAGTTTCGCCAGGGATAATTCACCCCTCCACTTT
TRBJ2-2 NA TRBD2 TRBV28 CASSSLAGGTGELFF TGTGCCAGCAGCTCACTAGCGGGAGGCACCGGGGAGCTGTTTTTT
TRBJ2-5 NA TRBD2 TRBV3-1/TRBV3-2 CASSQDRGLAGGKKNF TGTGCCAGCAGCCAAGATCGGGGACTAGCGGGAGGGAAGAAGAACTTC
TRBJ2-1 NA TRBD2 TRBV3-1/TRBV3-2 CASSQNSGSYNEQFF TGTGCCAGCAGCCAAAATAGCGGGAGTTACAATGAGCAGTTCTTC
TRBJ2-5 NA NA TRBV7-2 CASSFWRPETQYF TGTGCCAGCAGCTTTTGGCGGCCGGAGACCCAGTACTTC
TRBJ2-1 NA TRBD2 TRBV4-2 CASSQEASGRAEQFF TGTGCCAGCAGCCAAGAAGCTAGCGGGAGGGCTGAGCAGTTCTTC
TRBJ2-1 NA TRBD2 TRBV10-3 CAISVAGGNNEQFF TGTGCCATCAGCGTAGCGGGAGGAAACAATGAGCAGTTCTTC
TRBJ2-2 few NA TRBV7-8 CASSLWSGNTGELFF TGTGCCAGCAGCTTATGGAGCGGAAACACCGGGGAGCTGTTTTTT
TRBJ2-7 once NA TRBV2 CASTDSAISYEQYF TGTGCCAGCACCGACAGCGCCATTTCCTACGAGCAGTACTTC
TRBJ1-4 few TRBD1 TRBV6-5 CASSPDRVSEKLFF TGTGCCAGCAGCCCCGACAGGGTTAGTGAAAAACTGTTTTTT
TRBJ2-3 NA NA TRBV9 CASSVAGGGPADTQYF TGTGCCAGCAGCGTAGCCGGGGGAGGCCCCGCAGATACGCAGTATTTT
TRBJ2-4 NA NA TRBV5-1 CASSLYPGVGAKNIQYF TGCGCCAGCAGCTTGTATCCGGGGGTGGGAGCCAAAAACATTCAGTACTTC
TRBJ2-7 NA TRBD2 TRBV2 CASRATSGDHEQYF TGTGCCAGCAGGGCGACTAGCGGGGACCACGAGCAGTACTTC
TRBJ1-2 NA NA TRBV4-3 CASSQDRGYGYTF TGCGCCAGCAGCCAAGATCGGGGATATGGCTACACCTTC
TRBJ1-2 NA NA TRBV6-2/TRBV6-3 CASSYSKARRSLDYGYTF TGTGCCAGCAGTTACTCGAAGGCCAGGAGGTCCCTGGACTATGGCTACACCTTC
TRBJ1-1 NA TRBD1 TRBV9 CASSSRQGANTEAFF TGTGCCAGCAGCTCCAGACAGGGGGCGAACACTGAAGCTTTCTTT
TRBJ2-1 NA NA TRBV23-1 CASSHSGQHNEQFF TGCGCCAGCAGTCATTCCGGACAGCACAATGAGCAGTTCTTC
TRBJ2-1 NA NA TRBV7-3 CASSLEGVEQFF TGTGCCAGCAGCTTAGAGGGGGTTGAGCAGTTCTTC
TRBJ1-1 NA NA TRBV4-3 CASSQAWTVRNEAFF TGCGCCAGCAGCCAGGCCTGGACAGTCAGAAACGAAGCTTTCTTT
TRBJ1-2 NA TRBD1 TRBV27 CASSHGQGVEGYTF TGTGCCAGCAGCCATGGACAGGGCGTAGAGGGCTACACCTTC
TRBJ2-2 NA TRBD1 TRBV11-2 CASSLVGTGHRELFF TGTGCCAGCAGCTTAGTTGGGACAGGGCACCGGGAGCTGTTTTTT
TRBJ2-3 NA TRBD1 TRBV28 CASSTQGAGVRDTQYF TGTGCCAGCAGTACGCAGGGGGCTGGGGTGAGAGATACGCAGTATTTT
TRBJ2-7 few TRBD2 TRBV19 CASSISSGGSYEQYF TGTGCCAGTAGTATAAGTAGCGGGGGTTCCTACGAGCAGTACTTC
TRBJ1-2 few TRBD1 TRBV30 CAWNFPGQELPYGYTF TGTGCCTGGAATTTCCCGGGACAGGAGCTCCCCTATGGCTACACCTTC
TRBJ1-1 NA NA TRBV7-3 CASSLWADTEAFF TGTGCCAGCAGCTTATGGGCAGACACTGAAGCTTTCTTT
TRBJ2-1 NA TRBD1 TRBV5-1 CASDWDREGAAIF TGCGCCAGCGATTGGGACAGGGAGGGCGCCGCGATCTTC
TRBJ2-1 NA TRBD1 TRBV29-1 CSVRDRGFHEQFF TGCAGCGTCCGAGACAGGGGGTTCCATGAGCAGTTCTTC
TRBJ1-2 few NA TRBV6-4 CASSVSQGINYGYTF TGTGCCAGCAGCGTTTCACAGGGAATAAACTATGGCTACACCTTC
TRBJ2-7 NA TRBD2 TRBV7-2 CASSHRTSGTSYEQYF TGTGCCAGCAGCCACCGGACTAGCGGGACCTCCTACGAGCAGTACTTC